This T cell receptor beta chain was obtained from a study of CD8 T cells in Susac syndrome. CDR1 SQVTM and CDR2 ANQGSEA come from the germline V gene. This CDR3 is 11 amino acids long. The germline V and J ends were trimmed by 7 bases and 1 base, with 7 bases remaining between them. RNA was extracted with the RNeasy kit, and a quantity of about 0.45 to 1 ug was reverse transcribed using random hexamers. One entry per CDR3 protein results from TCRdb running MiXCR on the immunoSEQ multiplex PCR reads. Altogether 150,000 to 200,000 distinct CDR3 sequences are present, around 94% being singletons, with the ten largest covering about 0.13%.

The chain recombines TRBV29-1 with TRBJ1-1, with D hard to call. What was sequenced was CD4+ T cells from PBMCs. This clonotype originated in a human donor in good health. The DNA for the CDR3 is TGCAGCGCCCAGGAGAACACTGAAGCTTTCTTT. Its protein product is CSAQENTEAFF.